Detailed here is one T cell receptor beta chain. Its antigen is undetermined. This sample stems from a study of chemoradiotherapy in HPV16-positive cancers. V gave up 10 bases and J gave up 4 bases; unmatched junction bases: 7. Germline loops: CDR1 SEHNR, CDR2 FQNEAQ (reference sequence). The CDR3 runs to 13 residues. Study results and caveats: Non-HPV-specific T cells did not expand in tumors during treatment, whereas candidate HPV-specific clones and E7-related motifs did. HPV-specific T cells were functionally defined from only a couple of HPV16-positive patients.

TCRdb's table, derived via immunoSEQ multiplex PCR, lists solely in-frame clones and lacks some. This repertoire shows more than 9,500 clones, less than 90% found once; its top ten account for approximately 2.6%. The clonotype originates from a human donor with HPV-associated anogenital cancer. The sequencing here drew on blood, taken from a patient who underwent chemoradiotherapy. The gene calls are TRBV7-9 and TRBJ1-3, with TRBD1 matching over 7 bases. The CDR3 region has the DNA TGTGCCATCGAGACGGACAGGGGAAACACCATATATTTT. Its protein is CAIETDRGNTIYF.